The 21 T cell receptor beta chains listed next were all sequenced from one sample in a study of T cells after yellow fever vaccination. TCRdb recomputed calls from the 5' RACE reads with MiXCR, one row per CDR3 protein. The sample consists of about 510,000 distinct CDR3 sequences, just over 20% of them appearing once. The sequencing used PBMCs, collected 20 to 25 days after the first yellow fever vaccination. Every receptor here comes from a man between 18 and 29 years old who received the YFV17D yellow fever vaccine.

This clonotype was counted a few times. V gene TRBV14 combines with J gene TRBJ2-2, with D perhaps matching TRBD1 (5 bases). This CDR3 is 15 amino acids long. Germline assignment: CDR1 SGHDN and CDR2 FVKESK. The ends were cut back, 3 bases at V and 4 bases at J, with 12 bases in the middle. CDR3 protein: CASSQTETGTGELFF. DNA for the CDR3: TGTGCCAGCAGCCAGACAGAAACCGGCACCGGGGAGCTGTTTTTT. The full variable domain, in which reference TRBV14 and TRBJ2-2 provide the parts outside the CDR3, is EAGVTQFPSHSVIEKGQTVTLRCDPISGHDNLYWYRRVMGKEIKFLLHFVKESKQDESGMPNNRFLAERTGGTYSTLKVQPAELEDSGVYFCASSQTETGTGELFFGEGSRLTVL.

Only a few counts were recorded for this clonotype. The chain joins TRBV4-3 to TRBJ2-3; D is unresolved. The CDR3 contains 17 residues. V was cut by 0 bases and J by 0 bases, with 13 bases left in between. Germline CDR1 LGHNA, CDR2 YSLEER. The CDR3 bases are TGCGCCAGCAGCCAAGAAGTTCGATCCCATAGCACAGATACGCAGTATTTT. It specifies CASSQEVRSHSTDTQYF.

This clonotype was observed a few times. The chain uses TRBV7-9 and TRBJ2-7; TRBD1 is a possible D gene (6 bases). Trimming removed 3 bases from V and 2 bases from J, with 11 bases in between. The CDR3 is 14 residues long. Germline V gives CDR1 SEHNR, CDR2 FQNEAQ (reference sequence). CDR3 sequence (DNA): TGTGCCAGCAGCTTCTGGGACACACCCTACGAGCAGTACTTC. Amino acid sequence: CASSFWDTPYEQYF.

The CDR3 bases are TGCAGCGCCCAAGGGCAGGGGATTGGCTATGGCTACACCTTC. Its translation: CSAQGQGIGYGYTF. The chain carries TRBV29-1 and TRBJ1-2, with D possibly matching TRBD1 (6 bases). The V gene's germline CDR1 is SQVTM and CDR2 ANQGSEA. The ends were cut back, 7 bases at V and 4 bases at J, with 19 bases in the middle. This CDR3 region has 14 residues.

The V gene is TRBV4-1, the J gene TRBJ1-3; D is unresolved. The germline V gene encodes CDR1 MGHRA and CDR2 YSYEKL. V was clipped by 3 bases and J by 1 base, with 10 bases between them. The CDR3 is 15 residues long. In nucleotides, the CDR3 is TGCGCCAGCAGCCAGCACGCGCTATCTGGAAACACCATATATTTT. This sequence encodes CASSQHALSGNTIYF.

This clonotype was seen a few times. V gene TRBV5-1 combines with J gene TRBJ1-4; a weak D match, TRBD1 (5 bases). The ends were cut back, 0 bases at V and 0 bases at J, with 9 bases in the middle. The CDR3 has 16 amino acids. Germline CDR1 SGHRS, CDR2 YFSETQ. CDR3 coding DNA: TGCGCCAGCAGCTTGGCCGCGGGGCCAACTAATGAAAAACTGTTTTTT. The encoded protein is CASSLAAGPTNEKLFF.

CDR3 in amino acids: CASSLEQGGKLFF. The CDR3 bases are TGCGCCAGCAGCTTGGAGCAGGGAGGAAAACTGTTTTTT. The rearrangement joins TRBV5-1 to TRBJ1-4; TRBD1 might be the D (5 bases). In germline, CDR1 is SGHRS, CDR2 YFSETQ. Trimming cost V 0 bases and J 10 bases, with 10 bases left between them. This CDR3 contains 13 residues.

The DNA of the CDR3 is TGTGCCAGCAGCTCAAATTTAGCTCTGGGGGCCAACGTCCTGACTTTC. Protein: CASSSNLALGANVLTF. V usage is TRBV7-9 and J usage is TRBJ2-6; D unclear. Germline CDR1 is SEHNR and CDR2 is FQNEAQ (reference sequence). The CDR3 has 16 residues. V lost 4 bases, J lost 4 bases, and 14 bases lay in between.

The chain links TRBV10-3 to TRBJ2-5, with 11 bases fitting TRBD2. The trim removed 3 bases at V and 5 bases at J, leaving 8 bases unmatched. CDR1 is ENHRY, CDR2 SYGVKD, per germline. The CDR3 has 16 residues. CDR3 residues: CAISDSSGGSRETQYF. The DNA of the CDR3 is TGTGCCATCAGTGATTCTAGCGGGGGGTCCCGGGAGACCCAGTACTTC.

Only a few counts were recorded for this clonotype. This rearrangement joins TRBV6-5 to TRBJ2-1, with 7 bases aligning to TRBD2. Germline V gene data show CDR1 as MNHEY and CDR2 as SVGAGI. J was trimmed by 8 bases and V by 4 bases; bases with no gene match: 14. This CDR3 has 16 residues. Here the CDR3 DNA reads TGTGCCAGCAGTTGGACCGGGACTATGTTGTCTGATGAGCAGTTCTTC. Its translation: CASSWTGTMLSDEQFF.

The table lists this clonotype with a few counts. CDR3 amino acids: CASSYMGIEQYV. The CDR3 bases are TGTGCCAGCAGTTACATGGGGATCGAGCAGTACGTC. This chain uses TRBV6-2 or TRBV6-3 with TRBJ2-7; D is unresolved. This CDR3 spans 12 amino acids. Trimming removed 2 bases from V and 6 bases from J, with 8 bases in between. CDR1 is MNHEY, CDR2 SVGEGT, per germline.

The chain employs TRBV6-2 or TRBV6-3 and TRBJ1-5, with unresolved D. Trimming left V 2 bases short and J 7 bases short, with 12 bases between. The V gene's germline CDR1 is MNHEY and CDR2 SVGEGT. The CDR3 contains 14 residues. CDR3 in DNA: TGTGCCAGCAGTTACGGAGGGATCGGCCAGCCCCAGCATTTT. It is translated as CASSYGGIGQPQHF.

This clonotype was recorded a few times. The genes are TRBV10-3 and TRBJ2-3, with a tentative D call TRBD2 (5 bases). The V end was cut by 2 bases, the J end by 3 bases, with 18 bases between. There are 17 residues in the CDR3. Looked up from germline, CDR1 is ENHRY and CDR2 is SYGVKD. CDR3 nucleotide sequence: TGTGCCATCAGTGAGCCCGCCGGGGTACGGGGTACAGATACGCAGTATTTT. Amino acid sequence: CAISEPAGVRGTDTQYF.

This clonotype appeared a few times. The rearrangement links TRBV12-3 or TRBV12-4 to TRBJ1-4; TRBD1 might be the D (6 bases). V gave up 4 bases and J gave up 6 bases, with 15 bases separating them. The CDR3 consists of 15 residues. The CDR3 DNA reads as TGTGCCAGCAGTTACTACCAGGGGAAGGATGAAAAACTGTTTTTT. It is translated as CASSYYQGKDEKLFF.

The chain has TRBV4-1 and TRBJ2-1; possibly TRBD1 or TRBD2 for D (5 bases each). The CDR3 totals 16 residues. Germline loops: CDR1 MGHRA, CDR2 YSYEKL. The germline V and J ends were trimmed by 6 bases and 7 bases, with 22 bases remaining between them. CDR3 sequence (DNA): TGCGCCAGCAGGTCGACCTCCGGGGCCATATGGAATGAGCAGTTCTTC. Protein sequence: CASRSTSGAIWNEQFF.

This sequence joins TRBV4-2 and TRBJ2-5, with D perhaps TRBD1 (6 bases). There are 16 residues in the CDR3. V gave up 1 base and J gave up 5 bases, with 17 bases separating them. Germline CDR1 reads LGHNA; CDR2 reads YNFKEQ. The CDR3 DNA reads as TGTGCCAGCAGCCAAGGTGGGCAGGGGAACGCGGAGACCCAGTACTTC. Its protein is CASSQGGQGNAETQYF.

This chain links TRBV7-2 with TRBJ2-7; D remains unclear. The germline V gene encodes CDR1 SGHTA and CDR2 FQGNSA. CDR3 length: 13 amino acids. Trimming removed 3 bases from V and 1 base from J, with 7 bases in between. CDR3 DNA sequence: TGTGCCAGCAGCTTTGACGGTTCCTACGAGCAGTACTTC. It encodes CASSFDGSYEQYF.

V gene TRBV5-1 combines with J gene TRBJ2-1; 7 bases agree with TRBD2. CDR1 and CDR2 (germline): SGHRS, YFSETQ. This CDR3 has 14 residues. J gave up 5 bases and V 3 bases, and 5 bases lay outside the gene matches. Here the CDR3 reads CASSWIRGDNEQFF. The CDR3 bases are TGCGCCAGCAGCTGGATACGGGGGGACAATGAGCAGTTCTTC.

The V and J genes are TRBV5-1 and TRBJ2-1; no clear D gene. The V gene's germline CDR1 is SGHRS and CDR2 YFSETQ. This CDR3 is built from 15 residues. Trimming removed 0 bases at V and 1 base at J, with 8 bases between. The CDR3 reads CASSLAVGSYNEQFF. The CDR3 DNA reads as TGCGCCAGCAGCTTGGCCGTAGGTTCCTACAATGAGCAGTTCTTC.

This clonotype was observed a handful of times. The chain couples TRBV7-6 to TRBJ2-2, with 11 bases fitting TRBD1. Germline assignment: CDR1 SGHVS and CDR2 FNYEAQ. The CDR3 length is 16 residues. V was pared by 5 bases and J by 7 bases, with 9 bases of the junction left unmatched. The CDR3 protein is CASSPTWTGGNGELFF. For the CDR3, the DNA is TGTGCCAGCAGCCCCACCTGGACAGGGGGCAACGGGGAGCTGTTTTTT.

The count of this clonotype is one. At one boundary the junction diverges from the germline segment, which might be a read error. V gene TRBV7-9 combines with J gene TRBJ2-3; TRBD1 is a possible D gene (6 bases). Looked up from germline, CDR1 is SEHNR and CDR2 is FQNEAQ (reference sequence). This CDR3 is 13 amino acids long. The CDR3 spells CASSLFSSRDNHF. CDR3 sequence (DNA): TGTGCCAGCAGCTTGTTCTCGTCCCGGGACAACCATTTT.